These T cell receptor beta chains were read from a single sample in a study of blood T cell repertoires in COVID-19. Method: immunoSEQ multiplex PCR; TCRdb's copy keeps in-frame clones and lacks some. The data show 100,000 to 140,000 clones, approximately 88% seen once. Material for sequencing was peripheral blood. The receptor source for this set is a man aged 50 or older with active or convalescent COVID-19. Each CDR3 is given with its conserved first and last residue. The D gene is left open where the match is weak. For some rows the clone size is stated as once, few or many, or as a class when expanded; others skip it.

TRBJ1-5 | . | TRBV5-1 | once | CASSLQGENEPNQPQHF | TGCGCCAGCAGCTTGCAAGGGGAAAACGAGCCTAATCAGCCCCAGCATTTT
TRBJ1-5 | . | TRBV7-9 | . | CASSLWGGNQPQHF | TGTGCCAGCAGCTTATGGGGAGGCAATCAGCCCCAGCATTTT
TRBJ1-2 | TRBD1 | TRBV25-1 | once | CASSDWGTGAGYTF | TGTGCCAGCAGTGATTGGGGGACAGGGGCTGGCTACACCTTC
TRBJ1-3 | . | TRBV11-2 | . | CASSLFWSSGNTIYF | TGTGCCAGCAGCTTATTCTGGAGCTCTGGAAACACCATATATTTT
TRBJ2-2 | TRBD2 | TRBV6-6 | . | CASSGRLAGNTGELFF | TGTGCCAGCAGTGGGAGACTAGCGGGAAACACCGGGGAGCTGTTTTTT
TRBJ2-1 | TRBD2 | TRBV18 | . | CASSPREGSNEQFF | TGTGCCAGCTCACCACGGGAGGGATCCAATGAGCAGTTCTTC
TRBJ1-4 | TRBD1 | TRBV27 | . | CASSPTGPVEKLFF | TGTGCCAGCAGTCCGACAGGGCCGGTTGAAAAACTGTTTTTT
TRBJ1-1 | TRBD1 | TRBV10-3 | . | CAITNPTGTEAFF | TGTGCCATCACCAATCCGACAGGGACTGAAGCTTTCTTT
TRBJ1-5 | . | TRBV28 | . | CASSVTQDHGQPQHF | TGTGCCAGCAGTGTTACTCAAGATCACGGTCAGCCCCAGCATTTT
TRBJ2-5 | TRBD1 | TRBV18 | . | CASSPSTGGRETQYF | TGTGCCAGCTCCCCGTCGACAGGGGGCAGGGAGACCCAGTACTTC
TRBJ1-5 | TRBD1 | TRBV6-6 | . | CASTMTGIGNQPQHF | TGTGCCAGCACTATGACAGGGATCGGCAATCAGCCCCAGCATTTT
TRBJ2-7 | TRBD2 | TRBV19 | . | CASSTQRGPYEQYF | TGTGCCAGTAGTACGCAGCGGGGCCCCTACGAGCAGTACTTC
TRBJ1-1 | . | TRBV5-1 | . | CASSSGTLNTEAFF | TGCGCCAGCAGCTCCGGGACTCTCAACACTGAAGCTTTCTTT
TRBJ1-1 | TRBD1 | TRBV15 | . | CATSRGQGATEAFF | TGTGCCACCAGCAGAGGGCAGGGGGCCACTGAAGCTTTCTTT
TRBJ1-5 | . | TRBV5-4 | . | CASSLFGIGNQPQHF | TGTGCCAGCAGCTTGTTCGGGATAGGCAATCAGCCCCAGCATTTT
TRBJ2-1 | TRBD2 | TRBV30 | . | CAWSVITSASGMVNEQFF | TGTGCCTGGAGTGTAATAACCAGTGCTAGCGGGATGGTCAATGAGCAGTTCTTC
TRBJ1-5 | TRBD1 | TRBV3-1/TRBV3-2 | . | CASSQDRNQPQHF | TGTGCCAGCAGCCAGGACAGGAATCAGCCCCAGCATTTT
TRBJ2-1 | TRBD2 | TRBV19 | . | CASTGGDYSYNEQFF | TGTGCCAGTACGGGGGGGGACTATTCCTACAATGAGCAGTTCTTC
TRBJ2-1 | . | TRBV5-6 | few | CASSLVRISGRFSYNEQFF | TGTGCCAGCAGCTTGGTCCGAATTAGCGGCCGTTTCTCCTACAATGAGCAGTTCTTC
TRBJ2-1 | . | TRBV28 | . | CASITLWQGGEQFF | TGTGCCAGCATCACCTTGTGGCAGGGGGGTGAGCAGTTCTTC
TRBJ2-2 | TRBD1 | TRBV3-1/TRBV3-2 | . | CASSRQGGMDAGELFF | TGTGCCAGCAGCCGTCAAGGGGGCATGGACGCCGGGGAGCTGTTTTTT
TRBJ2-3 | TRBD1 | TRBV6-2/TRBV6-3 | . | CASSDRGAWSTDTQYF | TGTGCCAGCAGTGACAGGGGGGCGTGGAGCACAGATACGCAGTATTTT
TRBJ2-4 | TRBD1 | TRBV10-2 | few | CASRGTAKNIQYF | TGCGCCAGCAGGGGGACAGCGAAAAACATTCAGTACTTC
TRBJ2-3 | TRBD2 | TRBV2 | . | CASSEVLAGIGNTQYF | TGTGCCAGCAGTGAAGTTCTAGCGGGAATTGGAAATACGCAGTATTTT
TRBJ1-6 | . | TRBV4-1 | . | CASSQDGWARVESPLHF | TGCGCCAGCAGCCAAGACGGCTGGGCCAGGGTAGAATCACCCCTCCACTTT
TRBJ2-2 | . | TRBV15 | few | CATMFANTGELFF | TGTGCCACCATGTTCGCGAACACCGGGGAGCTGTTTTTT
TRBJ1-1 | . | TRBV28 | . | CASSLRGAEAFF | TGTGCCAGCAGTTTGAGAGGCGCTGAAGCTTTCTTT
TRBJ2-2 | . | TRBV10-3 | . | CAISVLGQNTGELFF | TGTGCCATCAGTGTATTGGGGCAGAACACCGGGGAGCTGTTTTTT
TRBJ1-5 | . | TRBV2 | . | CASSLGGSNQPQHF | TGTGCCAGCAGTCTAGGTGGGAGCAATCAGCCCCAGCATTTT
TRBJ2-2 | . | TRBV28 | . | CASIGGGGTGELFF | TGTGCCAGCATTGGGGGGGGCGGCACCGGGGAGCTGTTTTTT
TRBJ1-3 | . | TRBV27 | . | CASSRRAPGQVGNTIYF | TGTGCCAGCAGTCGAAGGGCGCCAGGGCAGGTTGGAAACACCATATATTTT
TRBJ1-1 | . | TRBV2 | . | CASSFQQGRDTEAFF | TGTGCCAGCAGTTTTCAGCAGGGTAGGGACACTGAAGCTTTCTTT
TRBJ2-3 | . | TRBV30 | . | CAWSVEGPDTQYF | TGTGCCTGGAGTGTCGAGGGTCCAGATACGCAGTATTTT
TRBJ2-1 | TRBD2 | TRBV12-3/TRBV12-4 | . | CASSLAGGLEQFF | TGTGCCAGCAGTTTAGCGGGAGGGCTTGAGCAGTTCTTC
TRBJ2-2 | TRBD2 | TRBV14 | . | CASRRLAGGTGELFF | TGTGCCAGCAGACGACTAGCGGGAGGGACCGGGGAGCTGTTTTTT
TRBJ1-1 | TRBD1 | TRBV29-1 | . | CSVESGGGTEAFF | TGCAGCGTTGAATCAGGGGGCGGCACTGAAGCTTTCTTT
TRBJ1-2 | . | TRBV19 | . | CASRAGRNYGYTF | TGTGCCAGTAGGGCGGGACGTAACTATGGCTACACCTTC
TRBJ1-6 | TRBD1 | TRBV6-1 | . | CASSEPGGLGSPLHF | TGTGCCAGCAGTGAGCCAGGGGGCTTGGGTTCACCCCTCCACTTT
TRBJ2-5 | TRBD2 | TRBV6-5 | . | CASGPGLASETQYF | TGTGCCAGCGGGCCGGGACTAGCTTCAGAGACCCAGTACTTC
TRBJ1-5 | TRBD1 | TRBV6-5 | . | CASSGGTGADQPQHF | TGTGCCAGCAGCGGGGGGACAGGGGCCGACCAGCCCCAGCATTTT
TRBJ1-1 | TRBD1 | TRBV2 | few | CASLPTGGTEAFF | TGTGCCAGTCTGCCGACAGGGGGCACTGAAGCTTTCTTT
TRBJ2-7 | . | TRBV3-1/TRBV3-2 | . | CASSQDLGVLSYEQYF | TGTGCCAGCAGCCAAGATCTTGGAGTCCTATCCTACGAGCAGTACTTC
TRBJ1-4 | TRBD1 | TRBV19 | . | CASSTLHRGQEKKLFF | TGTGCCAGTAGTACCCTACACAGGGGGCAGGAGAAAAAACTGTTTTTT
TRBJ2-1 | TRBD2 | TRBV7-9 | . | CASSFQRELTEQFF | TGTGCCAGCAGCTTTCAGCGGGAGTTGACTGAGCAGTTCTTC
TRBJ2-7 | TRBD1 | TRBV9 | . | CASSVEGQGAYEQYF | TGTGCCAGCAGCGTTGAGGGGCAGGGGGCCTACGAGCAGTACTTC
TRBJ2-3 | TRBD1 | TRBV9 | . | CASRSGTGADTQYF | TGTGCCAGCCGCTCCGGGACAGGGGCAGATACGCAGTATTTT
TRBJ2-7 | TRBD1 | TRBV11-3 | . | CASSAQTGTHSEQYF | TGTGCCAGCAGCGCCCAGACAGGGACCCACTCCGAGCAGTACTTC
TRBJ2-1 | TRBD2 | TRBV30 | once | CALRLTGGYNEQFF | TGTGCACTCCGGTTGACGGGAGGGTACAATGAGCAGTTCTTC
TRBJ1-5 | TRBD1 | TRBV12-3/TRBV12-4 | . | CASSLTGDQPQHF | TGTGCCAGCAGCTTGACAGGGGATCAGCCCCAGCATTTT
TRBJ2-7 | TRBD1 | TRBV4-3 | . | CASSQYNRGDYEQYF | TGCGCCAGCAGCCAATATAACAGGGGTGACTACGAGCAGTACTTC
TRBJ2-7 | . | TRBV30 | . | CAWSHDRRIYEQYF | TGTGCCTGGAGCCATGACAGGCGGATCTACGAGCAGTACTTC